This TCR beta chain appears in the sequencing data of a study of blood T cell repertoires in COVID-19. Across the whole study: The origin of the acute and convalescent COVID-19 samples was the United States, Italy and Spain. From T cells, B-cell-depleted T cells, or PBMCs came the material, which was cDNA or gDNA.

Per the original data handling: How many nucleated cells were present was estimated from reference gene primer amplification. TCRdb keeps only in-frame clones here, not all; method: immunoSEQ multiplex PCR. That table supplies the V and J calls and clone size; D and trimming were determined from the DNA. The sample records about 310,000 clones, around 91% being singletons. The CDR3 length is 15 residues. With 3 bases removed from V and 1 base from J, the gap between germline ends came to 12 bases. From germline, CDR1 is KGHSH and CDR2 LQKENI. The chain carries TRBV18 and TRBJ1-2; the D is unclear. This sequence originates from a woman in her forties with COVID-19, enrolled during active disease. The sequenced sample was peripheral blood. The CDR3 here is CASSPENAFNYGYTF. The DNA for the CDR3 is TGTGCCAGCTCACCGGAGAATGCTTTTAACTATGGCTACACCTTC.